Each of the 3 T cell receptor beta chains below was sequenced from the same sample in a study of early T cells in non-severe SARS-CoV-2 infection. TCRdb analysed the 5' RACE reads with MiXCR anew, one entry per CDR3 protein. The sample has 70,000 to 85,000 distinct CDR3 sequences, about 12% seen once. The sequencing input was whole blood. The receptors stem from an adult who was a healthcare worker with PCR-confirmed SARS-CoV-2 infection or an uninfected control (not recorded which).

This clonotype was recorded many times. The V and J genes are TRBV6-2 or TRBV6-3 and TRBJ2-7, with D tentatively TRBD2 (6 bases). The CDR3 is made up of 16 amino acids. V lost 7 bases and J 4 bases, leaving 23 bases between the germline ends. Germline V gene sequence: CDR1 MNHEY, CDR2 SVGEGT. The CDR3 loop is CASTPIRDLIRYEQYF. The CDR3 DNA sequence: TGTGCCAGCACCCCGATCCGGGACTTGATCCGATACGAGCAGTACTTC.

This chain uses TRBV20-1 with TRBJ2-3, with a tentative D call TRBD2 (6 bases). Trimming took off 6 bases at V and 4 bases at J, with 17 bases between the two ends. The germline gives CDR1 DFQATT, CDR2 SNEGSKA (reference sequence). CDR3 length: 14 residues. CDR3 coding DNA: TGCAGTGCCCCCGAGGCGGGACCCGCAGATACGCAGTATTTT. Translation gives CSAPEAGPADTQYF.

This chain connects TRBV11-2 to TRBJ1-3; D uncertain. The germline V and J ends were trimmed by 5 bases and 0 bases, with 2 bases remaining between them. This CDR3 is 12 amino acids long. Germline CDR1 is SGHAT and CDR2 is FQNNGV. CDR3 DNA sequence: TGTGCCAGCAGCCTCTCTGGAAACACCATATATTTT. Translated, it gives CASSLSGNTIYF.